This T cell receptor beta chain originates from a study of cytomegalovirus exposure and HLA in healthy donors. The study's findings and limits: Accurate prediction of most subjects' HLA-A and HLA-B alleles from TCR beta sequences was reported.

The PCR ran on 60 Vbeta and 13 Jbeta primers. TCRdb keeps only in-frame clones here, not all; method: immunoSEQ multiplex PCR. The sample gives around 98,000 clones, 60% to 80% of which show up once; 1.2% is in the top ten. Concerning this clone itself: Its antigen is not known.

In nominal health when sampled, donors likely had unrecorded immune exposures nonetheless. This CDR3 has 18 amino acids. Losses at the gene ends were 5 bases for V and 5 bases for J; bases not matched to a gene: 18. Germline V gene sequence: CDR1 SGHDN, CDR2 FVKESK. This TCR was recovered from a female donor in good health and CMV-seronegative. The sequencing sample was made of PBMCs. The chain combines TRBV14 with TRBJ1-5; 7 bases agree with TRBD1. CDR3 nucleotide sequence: TGTGCCAGCAGCACCCTTTACAGGGGAATTATCCCTGATCAGCCCCAGCATTTT. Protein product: CASSTLYRGIIPDQPQHF.